The 21 T cell receptor beta chains in this list originate from one sample, sequenced in a study of shared clonotypes between healthy human individuals. TCRdb keeps only in-frame clones here, not all; method: immunoSEQ multiplex PCR. The repertoire has some 360,000 clones, 73% of them found once; the top ten carry 10%. The sequencing input was memory CD4+ T cells sorted from blood. Specified subset: CD45RA-negative fraction. These receptors were taken from a man aged 30 to 45 in good health.

This clone was seen just once. This chain joins TRBV10-3 and TRBJ2-5, with 11 bases that match TRBD1. This CDR3 has 17 residues. The junction had 7 bases not matched to a gene; V was cut back by 0 bases and J by 4 bases. Per germline, CDR1 ENHRY and CDR2 SYGVKD. The CDR3 spells CAISESPRTGGTETQYF. The DNA for the CDR3 is TGTGCCATCAGTGAGTCCCCTCGGACAGGGGGCACAGAGACCCAGTACTTC.

This clone was seen only a few times. The CDR3 spells CASRGDSGANVLTF. CDR3 sequence (DNA): TGTGCCAGCAGAGGGGACTCTGGGGCCAACGTCCTGACTTTC. This chain joins TRBV6-4 and TRBJ2-6; weak D call: TRBD1 (5 bases). This CDR3 has 14 residues. Germline V CDR1 and CDR2: MRHNA, SNTAGT. Deletions cut 6 bases from V and 0 bases from J, with 6 bases between.

The gene calls are TRBV4-1 and TRBJ2-7; 11 bases map to TRBD1. The V segment lost 4 bases and the J segment 3 bases; nucleotides outside the gene matches: 5. Germline V gene sequence: CDR1 MGHRA, CDR2 YSYEKL. This CDR3 is 15 amino acids long. The CDR3 region is CASSPPGTGGYEQYF. The CDR3 nucleotides are TGCGCCAGCAGCCCCCCGGGGACAGGGGGCTACGAGCAGTACTTC.

This rearrangement joins TRBV5-4 to TRBJ2-7, with D maybe TRBD2 (6 bases). There are 15 residues in the CDR3. Germline V lookup: CDR1 SGHNT, CDR2 YYREEE (reference sequence). Trimming left V 3 bases short and J 0 bases short, with 13 bases between. CDR3: CASSWGVGASYEQYF. The CDR3 DNA reads TGTGCCAGCAGCTGGGGGGTAGGAGCCTCCTACGAGCAGTACTTC.

The chain employs TRBV28 and TRBJ1-5; D possibly corresponds to TRBD1 (5 bases). The CDR3 is made up of 16 amino acids. Germline V gene lookup returns CDR1 MDHEN and CDR2 SYDVKM. Trimming shortened V by 2 bases and J by 6 bases, and 17 bases separated the two germline ends. The CDR3 loop reads CASSLPGTLGSQPQHF. The CDR3 region has the DNA TGTGCCAGCAGTTTACCCGGGACTCTAGGTAGTCAGCCCCAGCATTTT.

The chain has TRBV15 and TRBJ1-5, with D possibly matching TRBD1 (6 bases). Germline V gene data show CDR1 as LNHNV and CDR2 as YYDKDF (reference sequence). The CDR3 is 15 amino acids. The V and J ends lost 0 bases and 7 bases respectively, with 13 bases between them. For the CDR3, the DNA is TGTGCCACCAGCAGAGATCAGGGGTTATGGCAGCCCCAGCATTTT. Translating gives CATSRDQGLWQPQHF. The full variable domain, completed using reference TRBV15 and TRBJ1-5, is DAMVIQNPRYQVTQFGKPVTLSCSQTLNHNVMYWYQQKSSQAPKLLFHYYDKDFNNEADTPDNFQSRRPNTSFCFLDIRSPGLGDTAMYLCATSRDQGLWQPQHFGDGTRLSIL.

The genes are TRBV2 and TRBJ1-5; D call uncertain. Germline-derived CDR1 and CDR2 are SNHLY and FYNNEI. The CDR3 loop spans 13 amino acids. Trimming stripped 3 bases from V and 4 bases from J, with 7 bases between. The CDR3 sequence: CASSENRNQPQHF. CDR3 DNA sequence: TGTGCCAGCAGTGAGAACAGAAATCAGCCCCAGCATTTT. Supplemented by reference TRBV2 and TRBJ1-5, the full variable domain reads EPEVTQTPSHQVTQMGQEVILRCVPISNHLYFYWYRQILGQKVEFLVSFYNNEISEKSEIFDDQFSVERPDGSNFTLKIRSTKLEDSAMYFCASSENRNQPQHFGDGTRLSIL.

The gene calls are TRBV9 and TRBJ2-3, with 10 bases fitting TRBD2. This CDR3 contains 16 residues. The trim removed 4 bases at V and 2 bases at J, leaving 7 bases unmatched. CDR1 and CDR2 from the germline V gene are SGDLS and YYNGEE. The CDR3 sequence is CASSQEAGGFTDTQYF. The DNA for the CDR3 is TGTGCCAGCAGCCAGGAAGCGGGAGGGTTCACAGATACGCAGTATTTT.

The rearrangement links TRBV18 to TRBJ2-1; D not certain. Per germline, CDR1 KGHSH and CDR2 LQKENI. The V gene lost 4 bases and the J gene lost 0 bases, with 7 bases spanning the gap. The CDR3 has 14 amino acids. CDR3 in DNA: TGTGCCAGCTCACGAGGTAGCTCCTACAATGAGCAGTTCTTC. It codes for CASSRGSSYNEQFF.

The J gene is TRBJ2-1, the V gene TRBV5-1; TRBD2 matches at 10 bases. Germline V gene lookup returns CDR1 SGHRS and CDR2 YFSETQ. Trimming took 3 bases from V and 13 from J; bases not matched to a gene: 16. This CDR3 is 16 amino acids long. CDR3 amino acids: CASSSGGTRTSGAQFF. In DNA, the CDR3 is TGCGCCAGCAGCTCGGGAGGGACAAGGACTAGCGGAGCACAGTTCTTC.

V gene TRBV19 combines with J gene TRBJ1-1; TRBD1 aligns across 8 bases. CDR1 LNHDA and CDR2 SQIVND come from the germline V gene (reference sequence). V gave up 4 bases and J gave up 1 base; unmatched junction bases: 17. The CDR3 has 19 amino acids. DNA of the CDR3: TGTGCCAGTAGTACCTACAGGGGGAGTCGGAATGTGCGGAACACTGAAGCTTTCTTT. This translates into CASSTYRGSRNVRNTEAFF.

The sample holds many counts of this clone. CDR3 amino acids: CSVAQQGRALGAFF. The DNA of the CDR3 is TGCAGCGTTGCCCAACAGGGTAGGGCTTTAGGGGCTTTCTTT. The rearrangement uses TRBV29-1 and TRBJ1-1; D might be TRBD1 (6 bases). The CDR3 consists of 14 residues. Germline V gene data show CDR1 as SQVTM and CDR2 as ANQGSEA. Trimming removed 4 bases at V and 11 bases at J, with 23 bases between.

The chain uses TRBV28 and TRBJ2-7, with 12 bases identical to TRBD2. Per germline, CDR1 MDHEN and CDR2 SYDVKM. This CDR3 contains 16 residues. Losses at the gene ends were 5 bases for V and 4 bases for J; bases not matched to a gene: 9. In DNA, the CDR3 is TGTGCCAGCAGTCCAAACGCGGGACTAGCGGGTTACGAGCAGTACTTC. The encoded protein is CASSPNAGLAGYEQYF. Looking up the rest from reference TRBV28 and TRBJ2-7 gives the full variable domain: DVKVTQSSRYLVKRTGEKVFLECVQDMDHENMFWYRQDPGLGLRLIYFSYDVKMKEKGDIPEGYSVSREKKERFSLILESASTNQTSMYLCASSPNAGLAGYEQYFGPGTRLTVT.

The chain joins TRBV5-1 to TRBJ1-6; D not resolved. Trimming cost V 1 base and J 7 bases, with 12 bases left between them. CDR1 and CDR2 (germline): SGHRS, YFSETQ. The CDR3 spans 15 residues. CDR3 sequence (DNA): TGCGCCAGCAGCTTGCTACTGGCAGAGAATTCACCCCTCCACTTT. Protein: CASSLLLAENSPLHF.

The chain links TRBV19 to TRBJ2-2; no clear D. The CDR3 is 13 amino acids. V was shortened by 5 bases and J by 4 bases, with 8 bases between the two germline ends. Germline V gene lookup returns CDR1 LNHDA and CDR2 SQIVND (reference sequence). CDR3 sequence reads: CASSARATGELFF. CDR3 nucleotides: TGTGCCAGTAGTGCCCGGGCCACCGGGGAGCTGTTTTTT.

This sequence joins TRBV12-2 and TRBJ2-2. TRBV12-2 is an annotated pseudogene. This CDR3 is 16 amino acids long. The CDR3 region is CASRLECLMNTGELFF. The CDR3 nucleotides are TGTGCAAGTCGCTTAGAGTGCCTGATGAACACCGGGGAGCTGTTTTTT.

The rearrangement links TRBV19 to TRBJ2-1; D is perhaps TRBD1 (6 bases). Germline V gives CDR1 LNHDA, CDR2 SQIVND (reference sequence). V lost 5 bases and J lost 9, with 14 bases in between. This CDR3 comprises 13 residues. This chain's CDR3 is CASSSLAGVEQFF. CDR3 coding DNA: TGTGCCAGTAGTTCCCTTGCAGGGGTTGAGCAGTTCTTC. Variable domain in full (rest from reference TRBV19 and TRBJ2-1): DGGITQSPKYLFRKEGQNVTLSCEQNLNHDAMYWYRQDPGQGLRLIYYSQIVNDFQKGDIAEGYSVSREKKESFPLTVTSAQKNPTAFYLCASSSLAGVEQFFGPGTRLTVL.

The gene calls are TRBV28 and TRBJ2-1; 13 nucleotides align to TRBD2. In germline, CDR1 is MDHEN, CDR2 SYDVKM. The CDR3 has 15 residues. The ends lost 3 bases at V and 12 bases at J; junction bases unmatched: 8. Here the CDR3 reads CASSFIGLAGDRQFF. CDR3 nucleotide sequence: TGTGCCAGCAGTTTTATTGGACTAGCGGGAGATAGGCAGTTCTTC.

This clone was seen more than once but under ten times. An end of the junction differs from the germline gene, which may be a read error. The sample holds other DNA sequences that translate to the same CDR3. The chain joins TRBV2 to TRBJ2-4; a possible D gene is TRBD2 (6 bases). This CDR3 has 14 amino acids. In germline, CDR1 is SNHLY, CDR2 FYNNEI. CDR3 residues: CASSEAGAKNIQYF. In DNA form, the CDR3 reads TGTGCCAGCAGCGAAGCGGGAGCCAAAAACATTCAGTACTTC.

The rearrangement links TRBV27 to TRBJ2-7; 10 positions match TRBD2. V lost 6 bases, J lost 3 bases, and 8 bases stayed unmatched. CDR3 length equals 15 residues. Germline V gene sequence: CDR1 MNHEY, CDR2 SMNVEV (reference sequence). CDR3 sequence reads: CASRERLAGYYEQYF. Here the CDR3 DNA reads TGTGCCAGCAGGGAAAGACTAGCGGGCTACTACGAGCAGTACTTC.

Ten or more counts support this clone. J is TRBJ1-2 and V is TRBV28, with D perhaps TRBD1 (6 bases). Germline V gives CDR1 MDHEN, CDR2 SYDVKM. The V end was cut by 6 bases, the J end by 7 bases, with 15 bases between. The CDR3 is made up of 13 amino acids. CDR3 protein: CASSLTGFGGYTF. CDR3 nucleotides: TGTGCCAGCAGCTTAACAGGGTTTGGTGGCTACACCTTC.